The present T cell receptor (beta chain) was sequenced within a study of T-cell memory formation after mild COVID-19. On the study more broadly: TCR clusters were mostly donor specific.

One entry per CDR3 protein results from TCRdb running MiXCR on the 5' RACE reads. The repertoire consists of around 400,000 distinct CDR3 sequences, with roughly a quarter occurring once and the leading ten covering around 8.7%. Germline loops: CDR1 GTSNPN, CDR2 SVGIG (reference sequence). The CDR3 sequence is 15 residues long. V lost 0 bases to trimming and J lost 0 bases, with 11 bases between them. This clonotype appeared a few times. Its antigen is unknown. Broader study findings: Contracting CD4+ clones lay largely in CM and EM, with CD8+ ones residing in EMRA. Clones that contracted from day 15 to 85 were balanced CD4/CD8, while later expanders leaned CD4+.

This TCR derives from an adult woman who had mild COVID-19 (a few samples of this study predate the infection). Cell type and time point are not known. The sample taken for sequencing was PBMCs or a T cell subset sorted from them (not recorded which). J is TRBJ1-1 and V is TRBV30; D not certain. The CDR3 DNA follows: TGTGCCTGGAGTGTACTTGGAGGCATGAACACTGAAGCTTTCTTT. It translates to CAWSVLGGMNTEAFF. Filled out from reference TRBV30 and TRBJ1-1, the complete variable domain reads SQTIHQWPATLVQPVGSPLSLECTVEGTSNPNLYWYRQAAGRGLQLLFYSVGIGQISSEVPQNLSASRPQDRQFILSSKKLLLSDSGFYLCAWSVLGGMNTEAFFGQGTRLTVV.